One sample yielded the 25 T cell receptor beta chains listed below, sequenced in a study of blood T cell repertoires in COVID-19. Generated by immunoSEQ multiplex PCR, the TCRdb table keeps only in-frame clones and is missing some. The sample yields a few hundred thousand clones, approximately 90% seen once. Sequenced material: peripheral blood. Every receptor here comes from a woman between 50 and 59 years old with COVID-19, enrolled during active disease.

The V call is TRBV4-3, the J call TRBJ2-4; 8 nucleotides match TRBD2. CDR1 is LGHNA, CDR2 YSLEER, per germline. V lost 4 bases and J lost 0; bases outside the gene matches: 5. The CDR3 loop spans 16 amino acids. Written as DNA, the CDR3 is TGCGCCAGCAGCCTAAACCTAGCGGGAGCCAAAAACATTCAGTACTTC. This translates into CASSLNLAGAKNIQYF.

The chain couples TRBV7-3 to TRBJ2-3; D not certain. Trimming removed 5 bases from V and 6 bases from J, with 12 bases in between. The CDR3 is made up of 13 amino acids. From germline, CDR1 is SGHTA and CDR2 FQGTGA. Here the CDR3 DNA reads TGTGCCAGCAGCCGGAGTCTGGAGGATACGCAGTATTTT. It translates to CASSRSLEDTQYF. The variable domain in full, with the rest retrieved from reference TRBV7-3 and TRBJ2-3, is GAGVSQTPSNKVTEKGKYVELRCDPISGHTALYWYRQSLGQGPEFLIYFQGTGAADDSGLPNDRFFAVRPEGSVSTLKIQRTERGDSAVYLCASSRSLEDTQYFGPGTRLTVL.

The genes are TRBV5-4 and TRBJ1-3; 7 bases agree with TRBD1. The CDR3 is 15 residues long. CDR1 and CDR2 from the germline V gene are SGHNT and YYREEE (reference sequence). Trimming cost V 4 bases and J 4 bases; bases outside gene matches: 8. This chain's CDR3 is CASSHEGGSGNTIYF. Written as DNA, the CDR3 is TGTGCCAGCAGCCACGAAGGGGGCTCGGGAAACACCATATATTTT.

The chain employs TRBV5-6 and TRBJ2-3; TRBD1 matches at 8 bases. V was pared by 4 bases and J by 3 bases, with 10 bases of the junction left unmatched. This CDR3 is 16 amino acids long. From germline, CDR1 is SGHDT and CDR2 YYEEEE. CDR3 in DNA: TGTGCCAGCAGCACAGCAGGGGGCGGATGGACAGATACGCAGTATTTT. Protein product: CASSTAGGGWTDTQYF.

The chain has TRBV19 and TRBJ1-1, with TRBD1 as a possible D gene (5 bases). CDR1 LNHDA and CDR2 SQIVND come from the germline V gene (reference sequence). CDR3 size: 13 residues. Trimming removed 2 bases from V and 10 bases from J, with 14 bases in between. In DNA form, the CDR3 reads TGTGCCAGTAGTATATCGGCCGGAGGGGTAGCTTTCTTT. This gives the protein CASSISAGGVAFF.

The chain employs TRBV19 and TRBJ2-5; no reliable D call. V gave up 2 bases and J gave up 2 bases, with 6 bases separating them. Germline CDR1 reads LNHDA; CDR2 reads SQIVND (reference sequence). The CDR3 extends over 13 amino acids. The CDR3 DNA is TGTGCCAGTAGTATATTACAGCAAGAGACCCAGTACTTC. Translated, it gives CASSILQQETQYF.

The chain carries TRBV7-2 and TRBJ1-2, with TRBD1 matching 7 bases. J was trimmed by 4 bases and V by 2 bases; bases with no gene match: 4. The CDR3 extends over 14 amino acids. CDR1 and CDR2 (germline): SGHTA, FQGNSA. The CDR3 DNA reads TGTGCCAGCAGCTTATCGAGGGACAGCTATGGCTACACCTTC. As protein: CASSLSRDSYGYTF. The entire variable domain, with the rest obtained from reference TRBV7-2 and TRBJ1-2, is as follows: GAGVSQSPSNKVTEKGKDVELRCDPISGHTALYWYRQSLGQGLEFLIYFQGNSAPDKSGLPSDRFSAERTGGSVSTLTIQRTQQEDSAVYLCASSLSRDSYGYTFGSGTRLTVV.

The gene calls are TRBV24-1 and TRBJ1-1; maybe TRBD1 (5 bases). Germline V gene sequence: CDR1 KGHDR, CDR2 SFDVKD. The CDR3 length is 12 residues. Trimming left V 3 bases short and J 4 bases short, with 5 bases between. This CDR3 is CATSDQGTEAFF. DNA of the CDR3: TGTGCCACCAGTGATCAGGGCACTGAAGCTTTCTTT.

This clone was picked up a small number of times. In DNA form, the CDR3 reads TGTGCCAGCAGCCTTACCGGGACAAGTTACGAGCAGTACTTC. It translates to CASSLTGTSYEQYF. The chain carries TRBV4-2 and TRBJ2-7; tentative D call: TRBD1 (6 bases). V lost 4 bases, J lost 4 bases, and 14 bases lay in between. The V gene's germline CDR1 is LGHNA and CDR2 YNFKEQ. The CDR3 has 14 residues.

The gene calls are TRBV5-6 and TRBJ2-1; 11 positions agree with TRBD2. V gave up 0 bases and J gave up 5 bases; unmatched junction bases: 10. In germline, CDR1 is SGHDT, CDR2 YYEEEE. CDR3 size: 18 residues. The CDR3 here is CASSLDFRLAGLNNEQFF. CDR3 nucleotide sequence: TGTGCCAGCAGCTTGGATTTTAGACTAGCGGGACTAAACAATGAGCAGTTCTTC. Complete variable domain (other parts from reference TRBV5-6 and TRBJ2-1): DAGVTQSPTHLIKTRGQQVTLRCSPKSGHDTVSWYQQALGQGPQFIFQYYEEEERQRGNFPDRFSGHQFPNYSSELNVNALLLGDSALYLCASSLDFRLAGLNNEQFFGPGTRLTVL.

The gene calls are TRBV5-1 and TRBJ2-5, with D maybe TRBD1 (6 bases). Germline V gene lookup returns CDR1 SGHRS and CDR2 YFSETQ. The CDR3 spans 16 residues. The V end was cut by 0 bases, the J end by 5 bases, with 17 bases between. In DNA form, the CDR3 reads TGCGCCAGCAGCTTGGCCGGACAGAAAGGGCAGGAGACCCAGTACTTC. Translating it yields CASSLAGQKGQETQYF.

This clone was counted once. The chain is built from TRBV6-5 and TRBJ1-5, with 10 positions matching TRBD1. Germline loops: CDR1 MNHEY, CDR2 SVGAGI. The V segment lost 4 bases and the J segment 3 bases; nucleotides outside the gene matches: 3. This CDR3 has 15 residues. The CDR3 loop is CASSWDRGINQPQHF. The CDR3 DNA reads as TGTGCCAGCAGTTGGGACAGGGGAATCAATCAGCCCCAGCATTTT.

The chain links TRBV5-1 to TRBJ2-3; no clear D. There are 16 residues in the CDR3. With 0 bases removed from V and 0 bases from J, the gap between germline ends came to 11 bases. Germline V lookup: CDR1 SGHRS, CDR2 YFSETQ. CDR3 in amino acids: CASSLVGSTSTDTQYF. The CDR3 DNA is TGCGCCAGCAGCTTGGTTGGTTCTACGAGCACAGATACGCAGTATTTT. Full variable domain (missing parts from reference TRBV5-1 and TRBJ2-3): KAGVTQTPRYLIKTRGQQVTLSCSPISGHRSVSWYQQTPGQGLQFLFEYFSETQRNKGNFPGRFSGRQFSNSRSEMNVSTLELGDSALYLCASSLVGSTSTDTQYFGPGTRLTVL.

This rearrangement joins TRBV3-1 (or the pseudogene TRBV3-2) to TRBJ2-1; 11 bases map to TRBD2. J lost 9 bases, V lost 0 bases, and 10 bases had no gene match. Germline V CDR1 and CDR2: LGHDT, YNNKEL (reference sequence). The CDR3 extends over 17 amino acids. The CDR3 sequence: CASSQDLTSGSSSEQFF. CDR3 nucleotides: TGTGCCAGCAGCCAAGATCTAACTAGCGGGAGCTCTAGTGAGCAGTTCTTC.

The gene calls are TRBV29-1 and TRBJ1-2, with 7 bases that match TRBD1. CDR3 length equals 15 residues. J lost 3 bases, V lost 6 bases, and 13 bases had no gene match. CDR1 and CDR2 from the germline V gene are SQVTM and ANQGSEA. The CDR3 here is CSVNLREGADYGYTF. CDR3 nucleotide sequence: TGCAGCGTCAACCTGCGGGAGGGGGCGGACTATGGCTACACCTTC.

The chain carries TRBV27 and TRBJ2-1; 11 bases agree with TRBD2. The ends lost 3 bases at V and 10 bases at J; junction bases unmatched: 8. Germline assignment: CDR1 MNHEY and CDR2 SMNVEV (reference sequence). The CDR3 covers 15 residues. In nucleotides, the CDR3 is TGTGCCAGCAGTTTCTGGCTAGCGGGGGGACAAGAGCAGTTCTTC. Its protein is CASSFWLAGGQEQFF.

The CDR3 reads CASSVQPGTSGSNEQYF. The DNA for the CDR3 is TGTGCCAGCAGCGTACAGCCCGGGACTAGCGGGAGTAACGAGCAGTACTTC. The rearrangement uses TRBV9 and TRBJ2-7; 14 bases fit TRBD2. In germline, CDR1 is SGDLS, CDR2 YYNGEE. V dropped 1 base and J dropped 5; count of bases not matched to a gene: 8. The CDR3 has 17 residues.

The gene calls are TRBV11-3 and TRBJ1-6; no clear D. Germline CDR1 reads SGHNT; CDR2 reads YENEEA. The V end lost 4 bases, the J end lost 10 bases, and 17 bases lay between the germline ends. The CDR3 has 15 residues. The CDR3 loop reads CASSSYQDLDSPLHF. The DNA of the CDR3 is TGTGCCAGCAGCTCATATCAGGACTTGGACTCACCCCTCCACTTT.

This clone was seen only a few times. The chain combines TRBV19 with TRBJ1-2, with D tentatively TRBD1 (6 bases). This CDR3 is 14 amino acids long. The V gene lost 5 bases and the J gene lost 4 bases, with 14 bases spanning the gap. CDR1 is LNHDA, CDR2 SQIVND, per germline (reference sequence). CDR3 nucleotides: TGTGCCAGTAGTTTAGGACAGTCGATCTATGGCTACACCTTC. Its protein is CASSLGQSIYGYTF.

The chain recombines TRBV29-1 with TRBJ1-3, with TRBD1 matching 8 bases. This CDR3 is 15 amino acids long. The trim removed 2 bases at V and 8 bases at J, leaving 11 bases unmatched. CDR1 is SQVTM, CDR2 ANQGSEA, per germline. CDR3 in DNA: TGCAGCGTTGAAATCGGCAGGGGGCGTACAGACACCATATATTTT. Amino acid sequence: CSVEIGRGRTDTIYF.

The chain couples TRBV18 to TRBJ1-4, with D hard to call. V was trimmed by 4 bases and J by 8 bases, leaving 8 bases between them. CDR3 length: 12 amino acids. Per germline, CDR1 KGHSH and CDR2 LQKENI. CDR3 region: CASSLTREKLFF. The CDR3 nucleotides read TGTGCCAGCTCACTTACGAGGGAAAAACTGTTTTTT.

V is TRBV7-2 and J is TRBJ1-2; no clear D. V was trimmed by 3 bases and J by 7 bases, leaving 12 bases between them. CDR1 and CDR2 from the germline V gene are SGHTA and FQGNSA. This CDR3 region has 13 residues. The CDR3, as DNA: TGTGCCAGCAGCTTCTTACGGGGAGGTGGCTACACCTTC. It encodes CASSFLRGGGYTF.

The chain employs TRBV4-1 and TRBJ1-5; D possibly corresponds to TRBD1 (6 bases). Germline V CDR1 and CDR2: MGHRA, YSYEKL. The CDR3 is 18 residues long. With 4 bases removed from V and 2 bases from J, the gap between germline ends came to 21 bases. This CDR3 reads CASSPWTDLGFGNQPQHF. CDR3 DNA sequence: TGCGCCAGCAGCCCTTGGACAGATCTCGGTTTCGGCAATCAGCCCCAGCATTTT.

This clone came up a few times. This sequence joins TRBV2 and TRBJ1-2, with D tentatively TRBD1 (6 bases). Trimming removed 3 bases at V and 1 base at J, with 9 bases between. The V gene's germline CDR1 is SNHLY and CDR2 FYNNEI. The CDR3 extends over 14 amino acids. CDR3 nucleotides: TGTGCCAGCAGTGACCGGACAGATAACTATGGCTACACCTTC. It codes for CASSDRTDNYGYTF.

This clone was seen only once. The chain carries TRBV29-1 and TRBJ1-1, with a tentative D call TRBD1 (6 bases). CDR1 and CDR2 (germline): SQVTM, ANQGSEA. The CDR3 has 13 residues. V lost 4 bases and J lost 1, with 10 bases in between. The CDR3 here is CSVATGTNTEAFF. In DNA, the CDR3 is TGCAGCGTTGCAACAGGGACGAACACTGAAGCTTTCTTT.